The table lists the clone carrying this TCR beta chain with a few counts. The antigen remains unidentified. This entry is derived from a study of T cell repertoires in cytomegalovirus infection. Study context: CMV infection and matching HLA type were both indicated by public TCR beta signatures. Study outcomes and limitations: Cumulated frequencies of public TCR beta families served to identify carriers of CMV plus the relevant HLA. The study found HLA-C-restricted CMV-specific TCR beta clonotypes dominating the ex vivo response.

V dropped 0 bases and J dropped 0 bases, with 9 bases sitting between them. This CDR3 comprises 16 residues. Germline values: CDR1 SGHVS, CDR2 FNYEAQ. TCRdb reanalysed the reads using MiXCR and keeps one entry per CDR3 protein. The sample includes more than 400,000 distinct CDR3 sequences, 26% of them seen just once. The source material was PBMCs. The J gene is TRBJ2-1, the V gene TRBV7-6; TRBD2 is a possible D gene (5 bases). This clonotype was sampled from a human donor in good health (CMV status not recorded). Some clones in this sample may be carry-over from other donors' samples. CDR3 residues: CASSLARAGSYNEQFF. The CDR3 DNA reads TGTGCCAGCAGCTTAGCGAGGGCTGGCTCCTACAATGAGCAGTTCTTC.